The 26 T cell receptor beta chains in this list originate from one sample, sequenced in a study of blood T cell repertoires in COVID-19. Profiled with immunoSEQ multiplex PCR; TCRdb holds only in-frame clones, not every one. The sample holds around 62,000 clones; 80% to 90% are singletons and the top ten take more than 1.2%. The sequencing input was peripheral blood. These receptors were collected from a man in his sixties with acute or convalescent COVID-19.

The chain links TRBV30 to TRBJ2-7; no firm D call. Trimming shortened V by 1 base and J by 3 bases, and 4 bases separated the two germline ends. The CDR3 spans 11 residues. From germline, CDR1 is GTSNPN and CDR2 SVGIG (reference sequence). CDR3 loop: CAWSDNYEQYF. The CDR3 coding sequence is TGTGCCTGGAGTGACAACTACGAGCAGTACTTC. The full variable domain, with the rest looked up from reference TRBV30 and TRBJ2-7, is SQTIHQWPATLVQPVGSPLSLECTVEGTSNPNLYWYRQAAGRGLQLLFYSVGIGQISSEVPQNLSASRPQDRQFILSSKKLLLSDSGFYLCAWSDNYEQYFGPGTRLTVT.

V gene TRBV18 combines with J gene TRBJ2-3; TRBD1 is a possible D gene (8 bases). CDR1 is KGHSH, CDR2 LQKENI, per germline. This CDR3 has 18 amino acids. Trimming stripped 2 bases from V and 2 bases from J, with 20 bases between. CDR3 sequence (DNA): TGTGCCAGCTCACCAAGGGCTTGGACAGGGAGGGACACAGATACGCAGTATTTT. It encodes CASSPRAWTGRDTDTQYF.

The count of this clone is one. The chain employs TRBV28 and TRBJ1-1, with D possibly matching TRBD1 (6 bases). The CDR3 extends over 14 amino acids. V was cut by 7 bases and J by 5 bases, with 17 bases left in between. Germline V gene sequence: CDR1 MDHEN, CDR2 SYDVKM. The CDR3 coding sequence is TGTGCCAGCACCCTTCGGGGGGCAAGGACTGAAGCTTTCTTT. Translating gives CASTLRGARTEAFF.

V is TRBV20-1 and J is TRBJ2-3; D gene unclear. The germline CDR1 and CDR2 sequences are DFQATT and SNEGSKA (reference sequence). Trimming cost V 5 bases and J 5 bases, with 8 bases left between them. This CDR3 spans 11 amino acids. The chain's CDR3 is CSAPRGDTQYF. For the CDR3, the DNA is TGCAGTGCTCCAAGAGGAGATACGCAGTATTTT.

The V call is TRBV15, the J call TRBJ1-5; no definite D call. The germline CDR1 and CDR2 sequences are LNHNV and YYDKDF (reference sequence). Trimming stripped 0 bases from V and 5 bases from J, with 5 bases between. The CDR3 sequence is 13 residues long. The CDR3 DNA reads as TGTGCCACCAGCAGAGATCGGGATCAGCCCCAGCATTTT. Amino acids: CATSRDRDQPQHF.

This chain joins TRBV5-1 and TRBJ2-2; TRBD2 might be the D (5 bases). The V and J ends lost 6 bases and 7 bases respectively, with 13 bases between them. Per germline, CDR1 SGHRS and CDR2 YFSETQ. This CDR3 contains 13 residues. CDR3 coding DNA: TGCGCCAGCACCTGGAGGTATGGCGGGGAGCTGTTTTTT. Its protein product is CASTWRYGGELFF.

The chain carries TRBV12-3 or TRBV12-4 and TRBJ1-2, with D unresolved. The CDR3 extends over 9 amino acids. V lost 3 bases to trimming and J lost 14 bases, with 7 bases between them. The CDR3 DNA is TGTGCCAGCAGTTTCCCCTTTACCTTC. Translation: CASSFPFTF.

The chain employs TRBV19 and TRBJ2-7, with D perhaps TRBD1 (6 bases). The germline CDR1 and CDR2 sequences are LNHDA and SQIVND (reference sequence). The V end was cut by 3 bases, the J end by 9 bases, with 18 bases between. The CDR3 is 14 amino acids. Here the CDR3 reads CASSIKTGVGVQYF. DNA of the CDR3: TGTGCCAGTAGTATCAAGACAGGAGTTGGGGTGCAGTACTTC.

The chain links TRBV28 to TRBJ1-1; no clear D gene. The germline CDR1 and CDR2 sequences are MDHEN and SYDVKM. This CDR3 has 14 amino acids. Trimming cost V 7 bases and J 3 bases, with 15 bases left between them. Written as DNA, the CDR3 is TGTGCCAGCAAGGCACCCCGGAGGGACACTGAAGCTTTCTTT. Residues: CASKAPRRDTEAFF. Together with reference TRBV28 and TRBJ1-1, the CDR3 gives the full variable domain: DVKVTQSSRYLVKRTGEKVFLECVQDMDHENMFWYRQDPGLGLRLIYFSYDVKMKEKGDIPEGYSVSREKKERFSLILESASTNQTSMYLCASKAPRRDTEAFFGQGTRLTVV.

J is TRBJ1-2 and V is TRBV5-5, with 7 bases aligning to TRBD1. Germline values: CDR1 SGHKS, CDR2 YYEKEE (reference sequence). The J segment lost 5 bases and the V segment lost 3 bases, leaving 10 bases of the junction unmatched. CDR3 length equals 15 residues. The CDR3 loop reads CASSYTLQGWYGYTF. As DNA, the CDR3 is TGTGCCAGCAGCTATACCTTACAGGGGTGGTATGGCTACACCTTC.

The chain carries TRBV7-2 and TRBJ2-5; 9 bases agree with TRBD2. After removal of 5 bases from V and 5 bases from J, the junction contained 6 bases not matched to a gene. CDR1 and CDR2 from the germline V gene are SGHTA and FQGNSA. CDR3 length: 14 residues. CDR3 bases: TGTGCCAGCAGCGCCGGACTAGCGAGTGAGACCCAGTACTTC. This encodes CASSAGLASETQYF.

V and J are TRBV10-3 and TRBJ1-2; 12 bases map to TRBD1. V lost 0 bases and J lost 4; bases outside the gene matches: 6. Germline loops: CDR1 ENHRY, CDR2 SYGVKD. The CDR3 is 17 residues long. The CDR3 region has the DNA TGTGCCATCAGTGAGTCTAGATTGGGACAGGGGGCCTATGGCTACACCTTC. It codes for CAISESRLGQGAYGYTF.

The gene calls are TRBV28 and TRBJ2-2; 7 nucleotides line up with TRBD2. The CDR3 runs to 15 residues. After removal of 3 bases from V and 0 bases from J, the junction contained 1 base not matched to a gene. Germline CDR1 and CDR2: MDHEN and SYDVKM. This CDR3 is CASSFSGTNTGELFF. CDR3 sequence (DNA): TGTGCCAGCAGTTTCAGCGGGACGAACACCGGGGAGCTGTTTTTT.

The chain has TRBV5-1 and TRBJ1-1; D possibly corresponds to TRBD1 (5 bases). CDR1 is SGHRS and CDR2 is YFSETQ in the germline V gene. V lost 0 bases, J lost 0 bases, and 12 bases lay in between. CDR3 length: 16 residues. The CDR3 protein is CASSLGPGGMNTEAFF. The DNA for the CDR3 is TGCGCCAGCAGCTTGGGGCCGGGGGGAATGAACACTGAAGCTTTCTTT.

This clone occurred once. The CDR3 here is CASSRTGGVNSYEQYF. The CDR3 DNA sequence: TGTGCCAGCAGCCGGACGGGGGGCGTCAACTCCTACGAGCAGTACTTC. V is TRBV5-5 and J is TRBJ2-7, with D possibly matching TRBD2 (7 bases). CDR1 SGHKS and CDR2 YYEKEE come from the germline V gene (reference sequence). The V end lost 4 bases, the J end lost 0 bases, and 17 bases lay between the germline ends. The CDR3 runs to 16 residues.

The rearrangement joins TRBV11-1 to TRBJ2-7; D gene unclear. Germline CDR1 and CDR2: SGHAT and FQDESV (reference sequence). The CDR3 sequence is 13 residues long. V was pared by 0 bases and J by 6 bases, with 9 bases between. The CDR3 region has the DNA TGTGCCAGCAGCTTAGCGCTGAGTGGCGAGCAGTACTTC. Its translation: CASSLALSGEQYF.

The table lists this clone with a count of one. The chain employs TRBV11-2 and TRBJ2-3; the match to TRBD1 covers 9 bases. V trimming: 3 bases; J trimming: 4 bases; junction bases outside the gene matches: 8. Germline V gene data show CDR1 as SGHAT and CDR2 as FQNNGV. This CDR3 comprises 16 residues. CDR3 protein: CASSFYRDRVADTQYF. The CDR3 DNA follows: TGTGCCAGCAGCTTCTACCGGGACAGGGTAGCAGATACGCAGTATTTT.

The rearrangement joins TRBV5-1 to TRBJ1-1; no clear D gene. Trimming removed 0 bases from V and 1 base from J, with 7 bases in between. The V gene's germline CDR1 is SGHRS and CDR2 YFSETQ. The length of the CDR3 is 14 residues. CDR3 in amino acids: CASSLGHTNTEAFF. CDR3 coding DNA: TGCGCCAGCAGCTTGGGACACACGAACACTGAAGCTTTCTTT.

V usage is TRBV9 and J usage is TRBJ2-1; 12 bases line up with TRBD2. This CDR3 is 15 amino acids long. Per germline, CDR1 SGDLS and CDR2 YYNGEE. V was clipped by 4 bases and J by 7 bases; unmatched bases: 6. For the CDR3, the DNA is TGTGCCAGCAGCTCACGACTAGCGGGAGTGAATGAGCAGTTCTTC. This gives the protein CASSSRLAGVNEQFF. Based on the CDR3 plus reference TRBV9 and TRBJ2-1, the full variable domain is DSGVTQTPKHLITATGQRVTLRCSPRSGDLSVYWYQQSLDQGLQFLIQYYNGEERAKGNILERFSAQQFPDLHSELNLSSLELGDSALYFCASSSRLAGVNEQFFGPGTRLTVL.

The rearrangement links TRBV5-1 to TRBJ1-4, with D maybe TRBD1 (6 bases). Trimming took 4 bases from V and 2 from J, leaving 12 bases between them. Per germline, CDR1 SGHRS and CDR2 YFSETQ. The CDR3 length is 15 residues. The CDR3 coding sequence is TGCGCCAGCAGCATGTACAGGGCTACTAATGAAAAACTGTTTTTT. Amino acids: CASSMYRATNEKLFF. The full variable domain, rest sourced from reference TRBV5-1 and TRBJ1-4, is KAGVTQTPRYLIKTRGQQVTLSCSPISGHRSVSWYQQTPGQGLQFLFEYFSETQRNKGNFPGRFSGRQFSNSRSEMNVSTLELGDSALYLCASSMYRATNEKLFFGSGTQLSVL.

The genes are TRBV29-1 and TRBJ2-2; TRBD2 agrees at 10 bases. Germline V CDR1 and CDR2: SQVTM, ANQGSEA. The CDR3 consists of 15 residues. The V and J ends lost 6 bases and 6 bases, in that order; junction bases with no gene match: 10. This chain's CDR3 is CSVPGVAGGPGELFF. In DNA form, the CDR3 reads TGCAGCGTACCCGGGGTAGCGGGAGGCCCCGGGGAGCTGTTTTTT.

The V and J genes are TRBV7-2 and TRBJ2-1, with D maybe TRBD2 (6 bases). Trimming shortened V by 4 bases and J by 8 bases, and 12 bases separated the two germline ends. CDR3 length equals 13 residues. In germline, CDR1 is SGHTA, CDR2 FQGNSA. CDR3 sequence: CASSWGVADEQFF. CDR3 bases: TGTGCCAGCAGCTGGGGGGTTGCGGATGAGCAGTTCTTC.

The chain combines TRBV5-1 with TRBJ2-5; TRBD2 might be the D (6 bases). CDR3 length: 16 residues. The V end lost 4 bases, the J end lost 4 bases, and 20 bases lay between the germline ends. Germline V lookup: CDR1 SGHRS, CDR2 YFSETQ. CDR3 sequence: CASSLGGGIQRETQYF. For the CDR3, the DNA is TGCGCCAGCAGCCTCGGGGGTGGGATCCAGCGAGAGACCCAGTACTTC.

This clone was seen a few times. The V gene is TRBV10-2, the J gene TRBJ1-4; D is possibly TRBD1 (5 bases). V was clipped by 7 bases and J by 2 bases, with 17 bases between them. The germline V gene encodes CDR1 WSHSY and CDR2 SAAADI. CDR3 size: 16 residues. The DNA for the CDR3 is TGCGCCAGCACCCTAAGGAGGGGTGGGACTAATGAAAAACTGTTTTTT. Translation: CASTLRRGGTNEKLFF.

This chain connects TRBV5-1 to TRBJ2-2; perhaps TRBD1 as D (5 bases). The length of the CDR3 is 15 residues. V was cut by 0 bases and J by 6 bases, with 12 bases left in between. Germline V gene sequence: CDR1 SGHRS, CDR2 YFSETQ. Here the CDR3 reads CASSLGTLASGELFF. CDR3 nucleotide sequence: TGCGCCAGCAGCTTGGGGACATTAGCTTCCGGGGAGCTGTTTTTT.

The chain links TRBV6-5 to TRBJ2-1; 8 bases are a match to TRBD2. CDR3 size: 15 residues. CDR1 and CDR2 (germline): MNHEY, SVGAGI. The J segment lost 4 bases and the V segment lost 7 bases, leaving 9 bases of the junction unmatched. The CDR3 reads CASNRPRLAYNEQFF. CDR3 bases: TGTGCCAGCAACCGACCCCGACTAGCGTACAATGAGCAGTTCTTC.